The present entry profiles one TCR beta chain with its context. Original handling: Amplifying reference gene primers gave estimates of nucleated cell counts. The method was immunoSEQ multiplex PCR; TCRdb's version includes in-frame clones alone and lacks a portion of them. From that table come the V and J calls and clone size; the DNA was used to work out D and trimming. Of around 100,000 clones in the sample, less than 80% were seen once. Germline assignment: CDR1 SGHTA and CDR2 FQGTGA. Trimming removed 5 bases from V and 16 bases from J; junction bases left unmatched: 6. CDR3 size: 12 residues. This specimen belongs to a study of blood T cell repertoires in COVID-19. Study in general: From T cells, B-cell-depleted T cells, or PBMCs came the material, which was cDNA or gDNA.

Sample: peripheral blood. This chain connects TRBV7-3 to TRBJ2-1; 12 nucleotides align to TRBD2. The receptor was isolated from a man aged 70 or older with active or convalescent COVID-19. CDR3: CASSPSGGALFF. The CDR3 DNA is TGTGCCAGCAGCCCTAGCGGGGGGGCCCTCTTCTTC.